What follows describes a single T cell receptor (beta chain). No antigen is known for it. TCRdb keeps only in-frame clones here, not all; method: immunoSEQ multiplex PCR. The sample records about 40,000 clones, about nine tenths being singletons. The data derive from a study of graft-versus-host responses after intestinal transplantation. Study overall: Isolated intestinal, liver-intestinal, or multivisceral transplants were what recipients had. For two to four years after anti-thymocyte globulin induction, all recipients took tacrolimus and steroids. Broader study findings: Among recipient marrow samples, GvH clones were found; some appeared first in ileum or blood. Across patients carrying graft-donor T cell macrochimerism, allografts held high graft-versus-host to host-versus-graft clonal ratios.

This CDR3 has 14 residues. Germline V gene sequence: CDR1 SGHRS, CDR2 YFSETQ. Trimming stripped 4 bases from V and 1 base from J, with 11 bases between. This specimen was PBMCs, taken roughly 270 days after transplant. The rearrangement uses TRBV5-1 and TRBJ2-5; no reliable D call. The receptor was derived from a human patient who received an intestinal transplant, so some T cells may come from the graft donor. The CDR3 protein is CASSLGRIQETQYF. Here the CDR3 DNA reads TGCGCCAGCAGCCTCGGACGGATCCAAGAGACCCAGTACTTC.